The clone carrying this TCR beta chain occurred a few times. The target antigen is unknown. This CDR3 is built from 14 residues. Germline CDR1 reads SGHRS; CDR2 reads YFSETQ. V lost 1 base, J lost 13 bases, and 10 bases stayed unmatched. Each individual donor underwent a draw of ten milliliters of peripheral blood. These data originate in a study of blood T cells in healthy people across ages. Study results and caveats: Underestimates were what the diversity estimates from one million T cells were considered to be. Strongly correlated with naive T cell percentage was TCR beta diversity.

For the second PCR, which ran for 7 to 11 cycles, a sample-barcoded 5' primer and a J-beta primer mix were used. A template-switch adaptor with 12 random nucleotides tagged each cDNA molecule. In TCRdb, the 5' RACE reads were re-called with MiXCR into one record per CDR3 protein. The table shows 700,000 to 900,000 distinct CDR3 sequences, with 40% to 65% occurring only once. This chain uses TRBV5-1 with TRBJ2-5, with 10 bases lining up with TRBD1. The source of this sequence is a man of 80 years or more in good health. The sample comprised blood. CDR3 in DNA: TGCGCCAGCAGCTTGACAGGGACAGGGGATCTTCGGTACTTC. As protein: CASSLTGTGDLRYF.